A single sample gave rise to the 5 T cell receptor beta chains below, sequenced in a study of spatial heterogeneity in lung cancer. Sample time point: blood at routine non-recurrence follow-up after resection. Whole RNA came from tumor, nontumor lung or frozen PBMC and was sequenced without being sorted. TCRdb independently ran MiXCR on the 5' RACE reads; one entry per CDR3 protein. Of around 110,000 distinct CDR3 sequences in the sample, less than 15% were seen once. The specimen comprised PBMCs, sampled at follow-up. These receptors originate from a male donor with early-stage non-small cell lung cancer.

This clonotype appeared many times. This sequence joins TRBV20-1 and TRBJ2-1; D unresolved. CDR3 size: 14 residues. Germline CDR1 is DFQATT and CDR2 is SNEGSKA (reference sequence). With 0 bases removed from V and 4 bases from J, the gap between germline ends came to 10 bases. The CDR3 region has the DNA TGCAGTGCTAGAGATGGGTCAAATTACAATGAGCAGTTCTTC. Amino acid sequence: CSARDGSNYNEQFF.

This clonotype was recorded many times. The chain joins TRBV7-2 to TRBJ2-5; D possibly corresponds to TRBD2 (6 bases). The CDR3 is 13 amino acids. Per the germline V gene, CDR1 is SGHTA and CDR2 is FQGNSA. Trimming shortened V by 1 base and J by 9 bases, and 12 bases separated the two germline ends. The CDR3 reads CASSLVHGGAQYF. DNA of the CDR3: TGTGCCAGCAGCTTAGTCCACGGCGGGGCCCAGTACTTC.

This clonotype was seen more than once but under ten times. The rearrangement links TRBV7-2 to TRBJ2-2; the match to TRBD1 covers 11 bases. Germline V gene data show CDR1 as SGHTA and CDR2 as FQGNSA. The CDR3 is made up of 18 amino acids. Unmatched junction bases numbered 9, after V lost 2 bases and J lost 4 bases. The CDR3 DNA reads TGTGCCAGCAGCTTAACGGGGACAGGGGGACTCAGCACCGGGGAGCTGTTTTTT. Its translation is CASSLTGTGGLSTGELFF.

This clonotype appeared many times. The chain carries TRBV28 and TRBJ2-1, with D possibly TRBD1 on 5 matching bases. Trimming pared 10 bases from V and 6 bases from J, leaving 16 bases between. The CDR3 runs 13 residues. In germline, CDR1 is MDHEN, CDR2 SYDVKM. The CDR3 loop reads CAILVTGSNEQFF. The CDR3 nucleotides read TGTGCCATTTTAGTCACAGGTTCCAATGAGCAGTTCTTC.

This clonotype was counted ten times or more. The chain combines TRBV20-1 with TRBJ1-6, with a possible D match to TRBD1 (5 bases). Germline CDR1 DFQATT, CDR2 SNEGSKA (reference sequence). CDR3 length: 15 amino acids. Trimming shortened V by 7 bases and J by 2 bases, and 15 bases separated the two germline ends. This CDR3 reads CSVQGVLAYNSPLHF. CDR3 nucleotides: TGCAGTGTCCAGGGTGTTTTGGCCTATAATTCACCCCTCCACTTT.